A single sample is the source of the 6 T cell receptor beta chains below, sequenced in a study of T cell clones after liver transplantation. Sequencing was performed with immunoSEQ multiplex PCR; in TCRdb, only in-frame clones are kept and a portion is missing. The sample lists over 60,000 clones, under 90% occurring once. Sequences were derived from CD4+ T cells from blood, sampled before liver transplant. Receptors originate from a human donor who received a liver transplant.

The CDR3 DNA is TGTGCCAGCAGCCCTTCCGGGACAGGGTCTGGTGGGGCCAACGTCCTGACTTTC. Protein sequence: CASSPSGTGSGGANVLTF. This sequence joins TRBV7-2 and TRBJ2-6, with 9 bases identical to TRBD1. After removal of 5 bases from V and 3 bases from J, the junction contained 11 bases not matched to a gene. The CDR3 spans 18 residues. Germline CDR1 reads SGHTA; CDR2 reads FQGNSA.

The chain carries TRBV5-4 and TRBJ1-2; no definite D call. The CDR3 spans 16 residues. The V gene lost 4 bases and the J gene lost 0 bases, with 16 bases spanning the gap. The germline CDR1 and CDR2 sequences are SGHNT and YYREEE (reference sequence). The CDR3 coding sequence is TGTGCCAGCAGCCCCAGAGGTCCTGTTTCTAACTATGGCTACACCTTC. Its translation is CASSPRGPVSNYGYTF.

The V call is TRBV5-1, the J call TRBJ2-3; TRBD1 matches 9 bases. Germline trimming cut 4 bases from V and 1 base from J; bases unmatched to any gene: 7. CDR1 SGHRS and CDR2 YFSETQ come from the germline V gene. The CDR3 covers 16 residues. The CDR3 is CASSRDRVSGTDTQYF. The CDR3 nucleotides are TGCGCCAGCAGCCGGGACAGGGTCAGCGGCACAGATACGCAGTATTTT.

This chain links TRBV6-1 with TRBJ1-5, with D unclear. The CDR3 covers 14 residues. The V gene lost 0 bases and the J gene lost 5 bases, with 8 bases spanning the gap. The germline gives CDR1 MNHNS, CDR2 SASEGT. This CDR3 reads CASSEASEDQPQHF. Written as DNA, the CDR3 is TGTGCCAGCAGTGAAGCGTCAGAAGATCAGCCCCAGCATTTT.

This sequence joins TRBV28 and TRBJ2-1; unclear D gene. The V end lost 1 base, the J end lost 12 bases, and 10 bases lay between the germline ends. The length of the CDR3 is 12 residues. Germline-derived CDR1 and CDR2 are MDHEN and SYDVKM. CDR3 DNA: TGTGCCAGCAGTTTATCAGCAGCGAGGCAGTTCTTC. Its translation is CASSLSAARQFF.

V gene TRBV5-1 combines with J gene TRBJ1-1, with D uncertain. Deletions cut 6 bases from V and 3 bases from J, with 12 bases between. CDR1 and CDR2 from the germline V gene are SGHRS and YFSETQ. CDR3 length: 13 residues. The CDR3 reads CASKLMEDTEAFF. In DNA, the CDR3 is TGCGCCAGCAAATTGATGGAGGACACTGAAGCTTTCTTT.